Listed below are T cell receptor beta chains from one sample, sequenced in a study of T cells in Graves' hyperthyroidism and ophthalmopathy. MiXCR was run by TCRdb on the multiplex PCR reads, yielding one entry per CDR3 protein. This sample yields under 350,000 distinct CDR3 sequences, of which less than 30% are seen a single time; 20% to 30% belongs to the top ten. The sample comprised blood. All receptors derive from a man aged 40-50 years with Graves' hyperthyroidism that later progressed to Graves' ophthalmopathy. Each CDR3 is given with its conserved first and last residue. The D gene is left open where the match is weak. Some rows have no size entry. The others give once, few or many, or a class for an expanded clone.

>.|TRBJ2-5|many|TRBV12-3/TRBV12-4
CASQRSDQETQYF
TGTGCCAGCCAACGCAGCGACCAAGAGACCCAGTACTTC
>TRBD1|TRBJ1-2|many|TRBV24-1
CATSDDRAPYGYTF
TGTGCCACCAGTGATGACAGGGCTCCGTATGGCTACACCTTC
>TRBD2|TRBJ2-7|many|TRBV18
CASSPGLAEKALLHEQYF
TGTGCCAGCTCCCCGGGACTAGCGGAAAAGGCCTTACTCCACGAGCAGTACTTC
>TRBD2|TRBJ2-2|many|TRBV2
CASSGLAGGPTLGELFF
TGTGCCAGCAGCGGCCTAGCGGGAGGGCCAACCCTCGGGGAGCTGTTTTTT
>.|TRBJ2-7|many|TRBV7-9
CASRRMLGSSYEQYF
TGTGCCAGCAGAAGGATGTTGGGCAGCTCCTACGAGCAGTACTTC
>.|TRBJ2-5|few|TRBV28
CASSLRGNEIQETQYF
TGTGCCAGCAGTTTAAGAGGGAACGAGATCCAAGAGACCCAGTACTTC
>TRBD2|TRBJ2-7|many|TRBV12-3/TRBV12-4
CASRKPGTSYEQYF
TGTGCCAGCAGGAAACCCGGGACTAGCTACGAGCAGTACTTC
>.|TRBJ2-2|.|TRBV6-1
CASKPAVAAGELFF
TGTGCCAGCAAACCGGCAGTAGCGGCCGGGGAGCTGTTTTTT
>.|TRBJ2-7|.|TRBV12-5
CASDSHLSIINEQYF
TGTGCTAGTGATTCCCACCTCAGCATCATCAACGAGCAGTACTTC
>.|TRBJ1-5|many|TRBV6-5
CASSSARNQPQHF
TGTGCCAGCAGTTCCGCTAGGAATCAGCCCCAGCATTTT
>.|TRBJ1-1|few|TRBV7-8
CASSHGTKAFF
TGTGCCAGCAGCCACGGGACGAAAGCTTTCTTT
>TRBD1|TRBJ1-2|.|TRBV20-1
CSARDPRQTGILYGYTF
TGCAGTGCTAGAGATCCTCGTCAGACAGGGATTCTCTATGGCTACACCTTC
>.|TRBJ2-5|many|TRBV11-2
CASSLVPGRLETQYF
TGTGCCAGCAGCTTAGTACCAGGGAGGCTAGAGACCCAGTACTTC
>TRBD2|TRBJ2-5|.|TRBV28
CASRWTSSIETQYF
TGTGCCAGCAGATGGACTAGCTCGATCGAGACCCAGTACTTC
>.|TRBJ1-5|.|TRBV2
CASSEQPGKSNQPQHF
TGTGCCAGCAGTGAGCAACCAGGGAAGAGCAATCAGCCCCAGCATTTT
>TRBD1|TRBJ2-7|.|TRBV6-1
CASGLHRGRYEQYF
TGTGCCAGCGGACTTCACAGGGGACGGTACGAGCAGTACTTC